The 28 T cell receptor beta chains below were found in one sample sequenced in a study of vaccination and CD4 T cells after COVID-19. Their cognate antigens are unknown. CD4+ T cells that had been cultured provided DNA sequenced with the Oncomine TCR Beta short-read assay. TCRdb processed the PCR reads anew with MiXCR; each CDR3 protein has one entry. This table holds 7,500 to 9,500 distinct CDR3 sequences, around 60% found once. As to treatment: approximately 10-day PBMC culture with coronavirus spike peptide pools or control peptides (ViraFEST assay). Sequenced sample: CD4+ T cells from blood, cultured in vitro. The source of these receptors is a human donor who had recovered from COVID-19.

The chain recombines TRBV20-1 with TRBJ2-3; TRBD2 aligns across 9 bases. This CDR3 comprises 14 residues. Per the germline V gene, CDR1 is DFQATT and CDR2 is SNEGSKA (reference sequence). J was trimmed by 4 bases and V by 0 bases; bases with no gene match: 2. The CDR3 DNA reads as TGCAGTGCTAGAGAGGCTAGCGGGGCAGATACGCAGTATTTT. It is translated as CSAREASGADTQYF.

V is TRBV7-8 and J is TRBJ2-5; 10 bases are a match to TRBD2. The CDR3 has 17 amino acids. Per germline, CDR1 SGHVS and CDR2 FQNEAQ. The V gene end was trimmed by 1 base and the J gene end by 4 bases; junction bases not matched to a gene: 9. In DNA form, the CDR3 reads TGTGCCAGCAGCTTAGAGGGGGGCAGCGGGAGGGGAGAGACCCAGTACTTC. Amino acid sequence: CASSLEGGSGRGETQYF. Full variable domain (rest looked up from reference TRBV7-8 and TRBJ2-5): GAGVSQSPRYKVAKRGQDVALRCDPISGHVSLFWYQQALGQGPEFLTYFQNEAQLDKSGLPSDRFFAERPEGSVSTLKIQRTQQEDSAVYLCASSLEGGSGRGETQYFGPGTRLLVL.

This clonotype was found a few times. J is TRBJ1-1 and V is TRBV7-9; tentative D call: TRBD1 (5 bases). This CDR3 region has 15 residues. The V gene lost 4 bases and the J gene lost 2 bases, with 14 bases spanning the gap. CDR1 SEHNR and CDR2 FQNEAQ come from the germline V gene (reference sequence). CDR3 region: CASSSGTGPNTEAFF. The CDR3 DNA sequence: TGTGCCAGCAGCTCGGGGACCGGACCTAACACTGAAGCTTTCTTT.

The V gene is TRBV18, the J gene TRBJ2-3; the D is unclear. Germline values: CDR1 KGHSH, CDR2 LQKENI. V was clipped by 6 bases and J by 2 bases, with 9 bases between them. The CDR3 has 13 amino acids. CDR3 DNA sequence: TGTGCCAGCTCGGGCGGAATCACAGATACGCAGTATTTT. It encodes CASSGGITDTQYF. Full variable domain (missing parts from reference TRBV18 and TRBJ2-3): NAGVMQNPRHLVRRRGQEARLRCSPMKGHSHVYWYRQLPEEGLKFMVYLQKENIIDESGMPKERFSAEFPKEGPSILRIQQVVRGDSAAYFCASSGGITDTQYFGPGTRLTVL.

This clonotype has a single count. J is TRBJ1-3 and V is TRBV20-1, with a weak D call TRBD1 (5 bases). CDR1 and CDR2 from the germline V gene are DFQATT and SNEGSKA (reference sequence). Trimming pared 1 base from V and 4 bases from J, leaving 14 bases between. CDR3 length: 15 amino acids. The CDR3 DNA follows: TGCAGTGCTAGAGTTTCAGGGATTACCGGAAACACCATATATTTT. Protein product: CSARVSGITGNTIYF.

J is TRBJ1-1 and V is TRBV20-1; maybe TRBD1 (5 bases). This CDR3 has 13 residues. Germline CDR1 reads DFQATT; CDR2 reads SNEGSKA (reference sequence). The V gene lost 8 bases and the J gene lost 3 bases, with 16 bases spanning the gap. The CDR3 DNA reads TGCAGTTCACAGGACATAGCGGACACTGAAGCTTTCTTT. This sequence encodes CSSQDIADTEAFF.

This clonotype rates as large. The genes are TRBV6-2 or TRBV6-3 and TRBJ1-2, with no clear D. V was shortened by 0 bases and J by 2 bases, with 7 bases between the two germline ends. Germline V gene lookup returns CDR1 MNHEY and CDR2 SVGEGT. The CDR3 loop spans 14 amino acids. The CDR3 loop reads CASSYSMGNYGYTF. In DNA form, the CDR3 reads TGTGCCAGCAGTTACTCGATGGGGAACTATGGCTACACCTTC.

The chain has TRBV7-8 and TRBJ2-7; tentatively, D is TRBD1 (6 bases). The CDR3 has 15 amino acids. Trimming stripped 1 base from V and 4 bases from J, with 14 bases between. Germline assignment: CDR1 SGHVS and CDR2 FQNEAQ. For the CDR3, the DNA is TGTGCCAGCAGCTTAGGGGGGACACTCCCTTACGAGCAGTACTTC. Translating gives CASSLGGTLPYEQYF.

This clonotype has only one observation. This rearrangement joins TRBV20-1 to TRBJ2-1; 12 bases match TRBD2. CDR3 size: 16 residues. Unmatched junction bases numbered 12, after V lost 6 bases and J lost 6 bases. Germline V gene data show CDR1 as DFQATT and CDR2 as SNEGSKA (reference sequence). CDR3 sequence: CSARNLLAGGTNEQFF. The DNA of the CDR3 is TGCAGTGCGAGGAATCTACTAGCGGGAGGAACCAATGAGCAGTTCTTC.

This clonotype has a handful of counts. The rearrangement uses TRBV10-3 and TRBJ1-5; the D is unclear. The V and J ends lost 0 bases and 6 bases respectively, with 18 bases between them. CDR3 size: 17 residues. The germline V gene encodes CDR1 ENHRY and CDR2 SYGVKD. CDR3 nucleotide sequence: TGTGCCATCAGTGAGTCCCCCGGGAGCGGTGTAGGTCAGCCCCAGCATTTT. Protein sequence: CAISESPGSGVGQPQHF.

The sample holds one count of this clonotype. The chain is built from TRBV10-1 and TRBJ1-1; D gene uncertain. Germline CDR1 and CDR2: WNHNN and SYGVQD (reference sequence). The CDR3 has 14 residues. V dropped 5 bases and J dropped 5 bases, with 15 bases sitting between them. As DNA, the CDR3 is TGCGCCAGCAGTACTAGTTGGCCGAGGACTGAAGCTTTCTTT. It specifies CASSTSWPRTEAFF.

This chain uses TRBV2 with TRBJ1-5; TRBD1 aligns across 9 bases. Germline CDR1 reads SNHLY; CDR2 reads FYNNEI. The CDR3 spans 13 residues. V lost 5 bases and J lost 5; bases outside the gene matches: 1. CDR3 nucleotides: TGTGCCAGCAGTCGACAGGGGGATCAGCCCCAGCATTTT. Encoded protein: CASSRQGDQPQHF.

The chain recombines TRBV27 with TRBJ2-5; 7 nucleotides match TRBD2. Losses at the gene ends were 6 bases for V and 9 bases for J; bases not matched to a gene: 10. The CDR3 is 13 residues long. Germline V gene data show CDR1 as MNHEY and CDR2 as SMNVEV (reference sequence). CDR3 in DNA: TGTGCCAGCAGCTCGGGGCGGGGGAGGGCCCAGTACTTC. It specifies CASSSGRGRAQYF.

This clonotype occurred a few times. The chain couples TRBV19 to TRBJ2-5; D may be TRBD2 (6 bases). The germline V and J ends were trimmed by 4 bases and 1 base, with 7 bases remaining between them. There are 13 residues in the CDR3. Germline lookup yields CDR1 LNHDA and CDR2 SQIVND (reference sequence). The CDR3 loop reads CASSNSGQETQYF. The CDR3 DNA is TGTGCCAGTAGTAATAGCGGCCAAGAGACCCAGTACTTC.

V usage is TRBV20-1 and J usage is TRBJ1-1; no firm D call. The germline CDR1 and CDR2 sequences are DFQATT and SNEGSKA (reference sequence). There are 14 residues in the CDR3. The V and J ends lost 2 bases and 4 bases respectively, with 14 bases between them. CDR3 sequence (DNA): TGCAGTGCTAGACCCGGAGCCTTGGGCACTGAAGCTTTCTTT. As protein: CSARPGALGTEAFF.

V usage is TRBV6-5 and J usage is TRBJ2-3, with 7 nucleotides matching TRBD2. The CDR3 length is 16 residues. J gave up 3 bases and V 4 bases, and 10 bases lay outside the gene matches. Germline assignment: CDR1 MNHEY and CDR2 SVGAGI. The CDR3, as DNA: TGTGCCAGCAGTTCCAGAGCGGGGTTAGGTACAGATACGCAGTATTTT. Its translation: CASSSRAGLGTDTQYF.

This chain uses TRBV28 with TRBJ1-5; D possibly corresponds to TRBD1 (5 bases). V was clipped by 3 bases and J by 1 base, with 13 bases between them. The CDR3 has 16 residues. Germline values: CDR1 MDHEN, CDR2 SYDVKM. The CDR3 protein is CASSFITGGSNQPQHF. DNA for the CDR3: TGTGCCAGCAGTTTTATAACGGGGGGAAGCAATCAGCCCCAGCATTTT.

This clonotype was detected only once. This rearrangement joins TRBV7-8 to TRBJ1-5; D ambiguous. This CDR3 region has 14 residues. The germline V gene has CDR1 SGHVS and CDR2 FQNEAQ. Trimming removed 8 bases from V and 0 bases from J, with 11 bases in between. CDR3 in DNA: TGTGCCAGCGGACCGGCGGGTAGCAATCAGCCCCAGCATTTT. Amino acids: CASGPAGSNQPQHF.

The CDR3 DNA follows: TGTGCCTGGAGTAGGGTGGGTGGCTACACCTTC. Its translation is CAWSRVGGYTF. The genes are TRBV30 and TRBJ1-2; no definite D call. Trimming took 2 bases from V and 7 from J, leaving 8 bases between them. The CDR3 covers 11 residues. Per germline, CDR1 GTSNPN and CDR2 SVGIG (reference sequence).

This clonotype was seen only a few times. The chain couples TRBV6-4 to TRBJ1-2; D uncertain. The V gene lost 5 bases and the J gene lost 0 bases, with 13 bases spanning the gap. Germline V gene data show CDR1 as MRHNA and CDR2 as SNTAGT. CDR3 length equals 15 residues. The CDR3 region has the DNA TGTGCCAGCAGTTTACATACCGGGGCTAACTATGGCTACACCTTC. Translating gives CASSLHTGANYGYTF.

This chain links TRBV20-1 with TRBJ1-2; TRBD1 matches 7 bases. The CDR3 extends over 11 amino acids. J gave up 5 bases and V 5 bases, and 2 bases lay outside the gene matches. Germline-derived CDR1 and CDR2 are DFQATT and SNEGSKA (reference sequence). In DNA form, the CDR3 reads TGCAGTGCTGGGACAGCTTATGGCTACACCTTC. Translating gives CSAGTAYGYTF.

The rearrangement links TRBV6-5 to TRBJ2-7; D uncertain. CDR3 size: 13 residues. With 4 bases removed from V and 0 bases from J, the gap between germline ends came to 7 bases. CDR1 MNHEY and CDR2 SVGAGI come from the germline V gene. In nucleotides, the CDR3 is TGTGCCAGCAGTTTGGACCGCTCCTACGAGCAGTACTTC. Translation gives CASSLDRSYEQYF.

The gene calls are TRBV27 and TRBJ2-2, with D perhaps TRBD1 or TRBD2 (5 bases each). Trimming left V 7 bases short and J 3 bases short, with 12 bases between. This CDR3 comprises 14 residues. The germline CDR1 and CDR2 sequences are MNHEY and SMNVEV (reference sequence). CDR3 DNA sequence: TGTGCCAGCACCCGGGGACGGGACACCGGGGAGCTGTTTTTT. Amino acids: CASTRGRDTGELFF.

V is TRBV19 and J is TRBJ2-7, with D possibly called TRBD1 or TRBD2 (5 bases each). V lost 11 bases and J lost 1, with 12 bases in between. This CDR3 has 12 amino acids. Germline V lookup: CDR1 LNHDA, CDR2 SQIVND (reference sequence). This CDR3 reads CAGRQRSYEQYF. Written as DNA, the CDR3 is TGTGCCGGGAGACAGAGATCCTACGAGCAGTACTTC.

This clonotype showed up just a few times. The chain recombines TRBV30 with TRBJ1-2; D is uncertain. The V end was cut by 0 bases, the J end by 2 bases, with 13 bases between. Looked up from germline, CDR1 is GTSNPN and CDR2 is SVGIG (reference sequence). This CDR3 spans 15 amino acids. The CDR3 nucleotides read TGTGCCTGGAGTGTAGTTAGGTCGACCAACTATGGCTACACCTTC. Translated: CAWSVVRSTNYGYTF. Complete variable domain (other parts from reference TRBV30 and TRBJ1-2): SQTIHQWPATLVQPVGSPLSLECTVEGTSNPNLYWYRQAAGRGLQLLFYSVGIGQISSEVPQNLSASRPQDRQFILSSKKLLLSDSGFYLCAWSVVRSTNYGYTFGSGTRLTVV.

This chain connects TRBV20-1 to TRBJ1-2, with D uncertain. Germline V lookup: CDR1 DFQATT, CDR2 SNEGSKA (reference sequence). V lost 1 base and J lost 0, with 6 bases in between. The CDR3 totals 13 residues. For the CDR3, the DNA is TGCAGTGCTAGAGCGGGAACTAACTATGGCTACACCTTC. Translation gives CSARAGTNYGYTF.

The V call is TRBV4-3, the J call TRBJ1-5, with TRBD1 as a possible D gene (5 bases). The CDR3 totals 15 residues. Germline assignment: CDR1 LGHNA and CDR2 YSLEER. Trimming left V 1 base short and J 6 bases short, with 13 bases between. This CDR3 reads CASSQAFSGSQPQHF. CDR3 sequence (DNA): TGCGCCAGCAGCCAAGCATTTTCAGGGTCTCAGCCCCAGCATTTT.

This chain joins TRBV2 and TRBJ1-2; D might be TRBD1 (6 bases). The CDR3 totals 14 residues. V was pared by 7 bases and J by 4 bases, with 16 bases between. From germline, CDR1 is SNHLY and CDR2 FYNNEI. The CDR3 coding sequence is TGTGCCAGCAAGACAGGTCCAACCACCTATGGCTACACCTTC. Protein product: CASKTGPTTYGYTF.